The source of this TCR beta chain is a study of CD8 T cells in Susac syndrome. Study results and limitations: The study acknowledged a relatively small number of individuals in its TCR sequencing and HLA analysis.

Sequencing of TCR beta was performed on blood CD8+ and CD4+ T cells. TEMRA cells were FACS-enriched, unlike CD8+ and CD4+ T cells, which were negatively isolated. Trimming left V 7 bases short and J 7 bases short, with 14 bases between. CDR3 length equals 13 residues. Germline CDR1 is MDHEN and CDR2 is SYDVKM. This clonotype was recorded once. Its antigen is still unknown. After extraction with the RNeasy kit, roughly 0.5 to 1 ug of the RNA was reverse transcribed using random hexamers. Across 54 Vbeta and 13 Jbeta, TCR beta CDR3 was amplified with immunoSEQ multiplex PCR. TCRdb fed the immunoSEQ multiplex PCR reads into MiXCR, producing one record per CDR3 protein. The sample includes approximately 160,000 distinct CDR3 sequences, about 93% seen only once; the top ten take roughly 0.1%.

The chain combines TRBV28 with TRBJ2-1, with D unresolved. Sequenced material: CD4+ T cells from PBMCs. This sequence originates from a human donor with multiple sclerosis. The CDR3 is CASTSSNENEQFF. CDR3 sequence (DNA): TGTGCCAGCACCTCTTCTAATGAGAATGAGCAGTTCTTC.